Listed below are T cell receptor beta chains from one sample, sequenced in a study of naive and memory T cell subsets. TCRdb processed the UMI-ligation and nested PCR reads anew with MiXCR; each CDR3 protein has one entry. The repertoire holds about 160,000 distinct CDR3 sequences, with about 20% as singletons. Sample: naive CD4+ T cells from blood. The receptors originated from a human donor in good health. The CDR3 runs from the conserved cysteine through the conserved F or W. The D gene is left open where the match is weak. Clone size is not always given. Where it is, it says once, few, many or a class for expanded clones.

d_call,clone_size,j_call,v_call,cdr3_nt,cdr3_aa
TRBD1,.,TRBJ2-7,TRBV5-1,TGCGCCAGCCGTCTACAGGGGGCTTCCTACGAGCAGTACTTC,CASRLQGASYEQYF
.,.,TRBJ1-2,TRBV20-1,TGCAGTGCTAGACCACAGGGATTTAACTATGGCTACACCTTC,CSARPQGFNYGYTF
.,.,TRBJ2-5,TRBV7-9,TGTGCCAGCTGCCGGGGTTCGACTGAGACCCAGTACTTC,CASCRGSTETQYF
.,.,TRBJ2-1,TRBV7-2,TGTGCCAGCAGCTCGATGAGAGGGACTTCCAATCCTCAAACGAATGAGCAGTTCTTC,CASSSMRGTSNPQTNEQFF
TRBD1,many,TRBJ2-2,TRBV30,TGTGCCTGGTGGGGACAGGCGAACACCGGGGAGCTGTTTTTT,CAWWGQANTGELFF
.,.,TRBJ1-5,TRBV6-6,TGTGCCAGCAGTCTCCCCTTCCCGCAGCCCCAGCATTTT,CASSLPFPQPQHF
TRBD2,many,TRBJ2-1,TRBV29-1,TGCAGCGGGGGGCTAGCGGGAGTAAGAAATGAGCAGTTCTTC,CSGGLAGVRNEQFF
.,.,TRBJ2-5,TRBV10-2,TGCGCCAGCGAAACTCAAGAGACCCAGTACTTC,CASETQETQYF
.,.,TRBJ2-3,TRBV15,TGTGCCACCAGCAGAGATCCGGGGTCATCAGATACGCAGTATTTT,CATSRDPGSSDTQYF
.,.,TRBJ1-1,TRBV29-1,TGCAGCGTTGCTTCGGCGAAGGGTATCCGTAGCACTGAAGCTTTCTTT,CSVASAKGIRSTEAFF
.,.,TRBJ2-2,TRBV29-1,TGCAGCGTTGACAGGGGGAACACCGGGGAGCTGTTTTTT,CSVDRGNTGELFF
.,few,TRBJ1-1,TRBV5-1,TGCGCCAGCAGCTTGGAAGGGAATCCCGACAGGGAAGCTTTCTTT,CASSLEGNPDREAFF
.,few,TRBJ2-3,TRBV5-1,TGCGCCAGCAGCCTTAGCATCACAGATACGCAGTATTTT,CASSLSITDTQYF
TRBD2,.,TRBJ2-7,TRBV4-3,TGCGCCAGCAGCCAAGTAACGGGAGGGTTGAGGGAGCAGTACTTC,CASSQVTGGLREQYF
.,.,TRBJ1-5,TRBV3-1,TGTGCCAGCAGCCAAAGGCACCAGCATCAGCCCCAGCATTTT,CASSQRHQHQPQHF
TRBD1,few,TRBJ2-7,TRBV6-5,TGTGCCACCCGGACAGGGGGCGGGGTCGAGCAGTACTTC,CATRTGGGVEQYF
.,few,TRBJ1-1,TRBV28,TGTGCCAGCAGTTTTGGACGGCTTGAAGCTTTCTTT,CASSFGRLEAFF
.,few,TRBJ2-3,TRBV28,TGTGCCAGCAGTCCTACTAGGGGGAGCACAGATACGCAGTATTTT,CASSPTRGSTDTQYF
TRBD1,many,TRBJ2-7,TRBV28,TGTGCCAGCACCATTGGAGGGACAGGGGGTTTCTACGAGCAGTACTTC,CASTIGGTGGFYEQYF
TRBD2,.,TRBJ2-3,TRBV9,TGTGCCACCTCCGTAGCGGGAGGGCCCCCAGATACGCAGTATTTT,CATSVAGGPPDTQYF
.,.,TRBJ2-3,TRBV5-1,TGCGCCAGCAGCTTGGAGACTGCTAATTGGGATACGCAGTATTTT,CASSLETANWDTQYF
.,.,TRBJ2-5,TRBV5-1,TGCGCCAGCAGCCCCAGGGAAGGCGGGCAAGAGACCCAGTACTTC,CASSPREGGQETQYF
.,few,TRBJ1-5,TRBV12-3/TRBV12-4,TGTGCCAGCAGTTTCACCCTTAGGGGAGGAGTTTATAGCAATCAGCCCCAGCATTTT,CASSFTLRGGVYSNQPQHF
.,few,TRBJ1-5,TRBV24-1,TGTGCCACGGCTAGAGGAAGCAATCAGCCCCAGCATTTT,CATARGSNQPQHF
.,once,TRBJ1-5,TRBV2,TGTGCCAGCATGAGAACAGAGCCAAATCAGCCCCAGCATTTT,CASMRTEPNQPQHF
TRBD2,few,TRBJ2-1,TRBV28,TGTGCCAGCAGTCCCCAGGTGGGACTAGCGGTGAATGAGCAGTTCTTC,CASSPQVGLAVNEQFF
.,few,TRBJ1-2,TRBV7-2,TGTGCCAGCAGCTGGGTGGGGTTGGGCTACACCTTC,CASSWVGLGYTF
.,few,TRBJ1-5,TRBV9,TGTGCCAGCAGCGTAGGGACATACAATCAGCCCCAGCATTTT,CASSVGTYNQPQHF
.,many,TRBJ2-7,TRBV6-5,TGTGCCAGCAGTTCAGGGAGATACGAGCAGTACTTC,CASSSGRYEQYF
TRBD1,.,TRBJ1-2,TRBV18,TGTGCCAGCTCACCGAGGGGCCCGGGACAGGGTGTGGGCTATGGCTACACCTTC,CASSPRGPGQGVGYGYTF
.,few,TRBJ2-6,TRBV7-9,TGTGCCAGCAGCTTAGGTCGGGGGTTTGTCCCTGGGGCCAACGTCCTGACTTTC,CASSLGRGFVPGANVLTF
TRBD1,.,TRBJ1-1,TRBV5-1,TGCGCCAGCAGCCTAAAACAGGGGAACGGTGAGGCTTTCTTT,CASSLKQGNGEAFF
.,.,TRBJ1-4,TRBV5-1,TGCGCCAGCAGCAACGGACAGCTCTCCGGGGGTGAAAAACTGTTTTTT,CASSNGQLSGGEKLFF
.,.,TRBJ2-3,TRBV9,TGTGCCAGCAGCGTAAGTGGACGGTCCCCTTCAGATACGCAGTATTTT,CASSVSGRSPSDTQYF
.,many,TRBJ2-6,TRBV6-5,TGTGCCAGCAGCCGGTCTGGGGCCAACGTCCTGACTTTC,CASSRSGANVLTF
TRBD1,.,TRBJ2-1,TRBV5-1,TGCGCCAGCAGCTTAAATTTGGGACAGGGGGTCAATGAGCAGTTCTTC,CASSLNLGQGVNEQFF
TRBD2,.,TRBJ2-2,TRBV5-1,TGCGCCAGCAGCCCGGGACTAGCGGGAGTTCCGACCGGGGAGCTGTTTTTT,CASSPGLAGVPTGELFF
TRBD1,.,TRBJ1-3,TRBV7-2,TGTGCCAGCAGCCGCGGACAGGCAACCTCTGGAAACACCATATATTTT,CASSRGQATSGNTIYF
.,.,TRBJ2-4,TRBV28,TGTGCCAGCAGTTTACAACCAGACAGGCTAGCCAAAAACATTCAGTACTTC,CASSLQPDRLAKNIQYF
.,few,TRBJ2-1,TRBV4-3,TGCGCCAGCAGCTCCATCAGACAGGTGGGCAATGAGCAGTTCTTC,CASSSIRQVGNEQFF
.,.,TRBJ2-1,TRBV5-1,TGCGCCAGTAAAAGGGGTATACTAGCCTCCAATCAGCACAATGAGCAGTTCTTC,CASKRGILASNQHNEQFF
.,few,TRBJ2-1,TRBV20-1,TGCAGCGCTAGGGACCGCATCTCCTACAATGAGCAGTTCTTC,CSARDRISYNEQFF
TRBD2,few,TRBJ2-1,TRBV7-3,TGTGCCAGCAGCCCAACTAGCGGGAGAACCTACAATGAGCAGTTCTTC,CASSPTSGRTYNEQFF
TRBD2,few,TRBJ2-7,TRBV11-2,TGTGCCAGCAGCTTTGTGGGACTAGCGGGAAGTGAGCAGTACTTC,CASSFVGLAGSEQYF
.,few,TRBJ1-5,TRBV28,TGTGCCAGCAGTTTAGCCTCCCCACCGCCCCAGCATTTT,CASSLASPPPQHF
TRBD2,many,TRBJ2-2,TRBV5-1,TGCGCCAGCAGCTTGACTAGCGGGATGAACACCGGGGAGCTGTTTTTT,CASSLTSGMNTGELFF
TRBD1,many,TRBJ2-7,TRBV29-1,TGCAGCGTTGGTGGCGGGACAGGTTACTACGAGCAGTACTTC,CSVGGGTGYYEQYF
.,few,TRBJ2-1,TRBV11-2,TGTGCCAGCAGCTTAGTGGGGGTTGTGCAGTTCTTC,CASSLVGVVQFF
TRBD2,.,TRBJ2-1,TRBV7-2,TGTGCCAGCAGCACCCTAGCGGGTATTGACAATGAGCAGTTCTTC,CASSTLAGIDNEQFF
.,.,TRBJ2-7,TRBV10-3,TGTGCCATCCGGGCTTCCTACGAGCAGTACTTC,CAIRASYEQYF
.,few,TRBJ2-1,TRBV6-1,TGTGCCAGCAGTGAAGAATGGGGGCGCAATGAGCAGTTCTTC,CASSEEWGRNEQFF
TRBD1,.,TRBJ2-7,TRBV24-1,TGTGCCACCAGTGATCCTGGACAGGGCCTCTACGAGCAGTACTTC,CATSDPGQGLYEQYF
.,.,TRBJ1-5,TRBV7-2,TGTGCCAGCAGCTTATCTCCAGGGAGGTATCAGCCCCAGCATTTT,CASSLSPGRYQPQHF
TRBD2,few,TRBJ2-1,TRBV12-3/TRBV12-4,TGTGCCAGCAGTGGGGGATCCGGGACTAGCGGGAACAATGAGCAGTTCTTC,CASSGGSGTSGNNEQFF